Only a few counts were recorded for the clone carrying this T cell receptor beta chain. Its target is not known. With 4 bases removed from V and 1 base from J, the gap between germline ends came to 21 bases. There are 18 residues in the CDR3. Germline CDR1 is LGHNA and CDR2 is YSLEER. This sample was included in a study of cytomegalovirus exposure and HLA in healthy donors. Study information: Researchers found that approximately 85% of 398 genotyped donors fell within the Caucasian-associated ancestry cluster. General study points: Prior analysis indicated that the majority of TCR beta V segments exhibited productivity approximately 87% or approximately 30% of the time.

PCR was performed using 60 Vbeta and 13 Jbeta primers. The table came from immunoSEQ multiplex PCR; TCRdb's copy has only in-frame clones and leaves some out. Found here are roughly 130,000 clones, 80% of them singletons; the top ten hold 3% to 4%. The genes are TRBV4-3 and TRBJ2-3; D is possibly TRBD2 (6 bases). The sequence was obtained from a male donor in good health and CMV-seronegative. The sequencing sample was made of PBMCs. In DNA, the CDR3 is TGCGCCAGCAGCCTACTCCTCGCCGGGACTGGAGGCACAGATACGCAGTATTTT. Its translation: CASSLLLAGTGGTDTQYF.